The 2 T cell receptor beta chains presented below share a single source sample, sequenced in a study of T cells after yellow fever vaccination. TCRdb processed the 5' RACE reads anew with MiXCR; each CDR3 protein has one entry. This table has about 630,000 distinct CDR3 sequences, 9% to 15% appearing once. The starting material was PBMCs, obtained on the day of the yellow fever booster vaccination. Receptors originate from a man between 25 and 39 years old who received the YFV17D yellow fever vaccine.

This sequence joins TRBV6-5 and TRBJ2-7, with a possible D match to TRBD1 (6 bases). V gave up 2 bases and J gave up 9 bases, with 23 bases separating them. The CDR3 extends over 16 amino acids. Germline-derived CDR1 and CDR2 are MNHEY and SVGAGI. CDR3 amino acids: CASSYPRQGNNLGQYF. The CDR3 DNA reads TGTGCCAGCAGTTACCCCCGCCAGGGGAATAATTTAGGGCAGTACTTC.

This clonotype was detected only a few times. The chain employs TRBV4-2 and TRBJ1-5, with D unresolved. This CDR3 comprises 15 residues. Trimming cost V 3 bases and J 0 bases, with 9 bases left between them. CDR1 is LGHNA, CDR2 YNFKEQ, per germline. This CDR3 reads CASSQGDYSNQPQHF. The CDR3 DNA sequence: TGTGCCAGCAGCCAGGGAGATTATAGCAATCAGCCCCAGCATTTT.